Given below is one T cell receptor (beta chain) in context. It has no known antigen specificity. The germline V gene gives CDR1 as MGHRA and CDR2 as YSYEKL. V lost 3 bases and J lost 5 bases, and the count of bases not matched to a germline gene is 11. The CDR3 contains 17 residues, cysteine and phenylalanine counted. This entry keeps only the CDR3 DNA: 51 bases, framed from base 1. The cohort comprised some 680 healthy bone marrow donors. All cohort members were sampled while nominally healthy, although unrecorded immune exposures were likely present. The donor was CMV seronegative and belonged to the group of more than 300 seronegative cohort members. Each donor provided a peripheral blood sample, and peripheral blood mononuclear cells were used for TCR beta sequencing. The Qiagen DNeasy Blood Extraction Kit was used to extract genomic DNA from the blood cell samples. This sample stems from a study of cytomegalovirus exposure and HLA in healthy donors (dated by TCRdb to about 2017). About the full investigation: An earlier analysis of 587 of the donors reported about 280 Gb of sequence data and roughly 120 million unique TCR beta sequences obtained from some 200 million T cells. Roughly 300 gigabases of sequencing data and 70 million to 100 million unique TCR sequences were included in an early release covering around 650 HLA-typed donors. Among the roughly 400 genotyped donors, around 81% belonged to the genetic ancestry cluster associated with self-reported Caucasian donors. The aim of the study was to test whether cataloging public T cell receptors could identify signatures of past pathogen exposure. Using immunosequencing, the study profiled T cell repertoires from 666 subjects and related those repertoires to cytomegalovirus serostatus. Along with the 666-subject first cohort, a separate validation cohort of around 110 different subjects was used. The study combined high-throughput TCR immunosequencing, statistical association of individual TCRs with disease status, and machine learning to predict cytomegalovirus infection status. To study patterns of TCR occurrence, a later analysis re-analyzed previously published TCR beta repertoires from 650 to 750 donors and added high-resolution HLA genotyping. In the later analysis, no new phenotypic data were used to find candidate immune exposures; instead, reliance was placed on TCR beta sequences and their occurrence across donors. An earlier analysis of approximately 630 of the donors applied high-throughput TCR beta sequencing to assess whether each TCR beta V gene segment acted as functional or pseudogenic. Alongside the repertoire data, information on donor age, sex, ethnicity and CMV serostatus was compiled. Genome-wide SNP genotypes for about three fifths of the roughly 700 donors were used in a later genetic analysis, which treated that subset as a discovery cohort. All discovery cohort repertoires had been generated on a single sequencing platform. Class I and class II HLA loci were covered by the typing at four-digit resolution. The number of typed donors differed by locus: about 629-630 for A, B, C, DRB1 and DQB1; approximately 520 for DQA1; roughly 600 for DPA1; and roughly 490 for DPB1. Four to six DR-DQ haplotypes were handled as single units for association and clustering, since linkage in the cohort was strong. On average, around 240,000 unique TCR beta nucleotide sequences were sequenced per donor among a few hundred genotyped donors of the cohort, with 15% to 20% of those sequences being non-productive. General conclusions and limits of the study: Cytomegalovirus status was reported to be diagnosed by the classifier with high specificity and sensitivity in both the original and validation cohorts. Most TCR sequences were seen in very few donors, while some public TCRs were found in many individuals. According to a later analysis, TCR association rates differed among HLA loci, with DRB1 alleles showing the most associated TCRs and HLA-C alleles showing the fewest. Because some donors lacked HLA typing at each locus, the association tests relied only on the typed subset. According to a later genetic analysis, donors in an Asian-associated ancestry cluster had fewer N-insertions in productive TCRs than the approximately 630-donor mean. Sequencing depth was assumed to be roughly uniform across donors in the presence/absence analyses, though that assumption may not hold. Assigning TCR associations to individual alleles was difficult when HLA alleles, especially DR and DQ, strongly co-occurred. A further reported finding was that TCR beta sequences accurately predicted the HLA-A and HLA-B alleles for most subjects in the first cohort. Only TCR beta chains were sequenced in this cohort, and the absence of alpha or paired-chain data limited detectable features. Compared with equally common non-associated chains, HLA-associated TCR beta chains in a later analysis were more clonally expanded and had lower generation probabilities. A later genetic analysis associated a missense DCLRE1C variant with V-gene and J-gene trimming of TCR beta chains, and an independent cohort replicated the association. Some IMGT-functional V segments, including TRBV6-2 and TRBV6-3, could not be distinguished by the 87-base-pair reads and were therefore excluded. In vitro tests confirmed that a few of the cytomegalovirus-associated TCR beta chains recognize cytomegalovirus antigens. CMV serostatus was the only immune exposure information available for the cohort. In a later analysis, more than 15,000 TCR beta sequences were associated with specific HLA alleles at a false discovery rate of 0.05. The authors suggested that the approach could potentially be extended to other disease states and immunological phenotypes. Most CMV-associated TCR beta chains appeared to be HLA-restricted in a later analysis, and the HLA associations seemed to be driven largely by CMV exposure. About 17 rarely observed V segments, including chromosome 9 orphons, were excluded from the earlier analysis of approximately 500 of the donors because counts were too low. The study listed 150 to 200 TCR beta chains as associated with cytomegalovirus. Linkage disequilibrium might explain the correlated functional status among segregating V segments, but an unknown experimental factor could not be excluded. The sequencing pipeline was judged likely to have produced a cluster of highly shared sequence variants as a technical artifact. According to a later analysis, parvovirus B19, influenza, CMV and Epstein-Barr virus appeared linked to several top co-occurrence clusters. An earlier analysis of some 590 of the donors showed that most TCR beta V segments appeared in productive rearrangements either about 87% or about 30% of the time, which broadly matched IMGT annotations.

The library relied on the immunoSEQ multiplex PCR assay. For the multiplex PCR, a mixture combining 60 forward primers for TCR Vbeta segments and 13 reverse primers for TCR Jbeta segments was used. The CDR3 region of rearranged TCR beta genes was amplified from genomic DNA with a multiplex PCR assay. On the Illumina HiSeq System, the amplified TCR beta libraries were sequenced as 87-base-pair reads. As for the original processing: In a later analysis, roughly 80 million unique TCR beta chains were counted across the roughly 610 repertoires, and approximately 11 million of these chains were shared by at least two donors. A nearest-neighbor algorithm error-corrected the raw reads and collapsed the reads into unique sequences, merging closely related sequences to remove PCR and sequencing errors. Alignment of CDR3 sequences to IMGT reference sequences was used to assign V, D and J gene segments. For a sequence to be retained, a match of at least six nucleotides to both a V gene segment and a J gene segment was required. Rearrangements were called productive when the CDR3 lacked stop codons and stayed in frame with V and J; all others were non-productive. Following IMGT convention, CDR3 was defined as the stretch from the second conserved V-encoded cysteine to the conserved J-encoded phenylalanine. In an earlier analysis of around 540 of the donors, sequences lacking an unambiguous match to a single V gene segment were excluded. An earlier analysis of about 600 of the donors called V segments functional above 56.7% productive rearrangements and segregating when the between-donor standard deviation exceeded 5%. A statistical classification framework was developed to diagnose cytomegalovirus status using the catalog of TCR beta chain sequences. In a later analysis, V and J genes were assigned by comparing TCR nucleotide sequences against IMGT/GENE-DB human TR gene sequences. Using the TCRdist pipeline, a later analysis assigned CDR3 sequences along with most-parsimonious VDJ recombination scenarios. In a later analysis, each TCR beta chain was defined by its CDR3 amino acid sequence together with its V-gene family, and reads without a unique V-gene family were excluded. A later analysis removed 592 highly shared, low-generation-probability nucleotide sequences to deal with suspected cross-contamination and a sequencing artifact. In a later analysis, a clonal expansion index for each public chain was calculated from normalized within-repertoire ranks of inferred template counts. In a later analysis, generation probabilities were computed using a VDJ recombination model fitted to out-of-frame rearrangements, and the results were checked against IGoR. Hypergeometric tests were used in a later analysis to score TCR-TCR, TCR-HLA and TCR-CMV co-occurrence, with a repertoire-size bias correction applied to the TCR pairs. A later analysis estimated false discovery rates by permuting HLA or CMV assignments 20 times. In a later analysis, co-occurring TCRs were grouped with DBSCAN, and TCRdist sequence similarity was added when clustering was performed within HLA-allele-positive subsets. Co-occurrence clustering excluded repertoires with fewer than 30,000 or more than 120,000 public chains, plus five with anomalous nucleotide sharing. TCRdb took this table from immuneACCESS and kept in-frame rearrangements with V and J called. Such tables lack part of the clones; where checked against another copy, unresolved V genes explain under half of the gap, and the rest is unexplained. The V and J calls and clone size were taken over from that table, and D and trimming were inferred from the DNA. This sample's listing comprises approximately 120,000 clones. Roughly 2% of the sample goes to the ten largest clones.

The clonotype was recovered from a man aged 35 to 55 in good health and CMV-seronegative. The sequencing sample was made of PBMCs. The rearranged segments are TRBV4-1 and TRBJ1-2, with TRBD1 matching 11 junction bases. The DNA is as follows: TGCGCCAGCAGCCAGGGGACAGGGGGAAGAGAAAAATATGGCTACACCTTC. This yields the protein CASSQGTGGREKYGYTF.